The 18 T cell receptor beta chains reported below all come from one sample, sequenced in a study of cytomegalovirus exposure and HLA in healthy donors. It was with 60 Vbeta and 13 Jbeta primers that the PCR ran. Assay: immunoSEQ multiplex PCR; the TCRdb copy retains only in-frame clones and omits some. The sample shows approximately 93,000 clones, approximately 75% of them seen only once. The sequenced material came from PBMCs. Receptors were obtained from a woman aged 40 to 55 in good health and CMV-seronegative.

The chain links TRBV5-6 to TRBJ2-7, with 9 nucleotides matching TRBD2. V was clipped by 0 bases and J by 2 bases; unmatched bases: 6. CDR3 length: 16 amino acids. The germline V gene has CDR1 SGHDT and CDR2 YYEEEE. CDR3 DNA sequence: TGTGCCAGCAGCTTGGTGGAGCGGGGGGCGACCTACGAGCAGTACTTC. This gives the protein CASSLVERGATYEQYF. Together with reference TRBV5-6 and TRBJ2-7, the CDR3 gives the full variable domain: DAGVTQSPTHLIKTRGQQVTLRCSPKSGHDTVSWYQQALGQGPQFIFQYYEEEERQRGNFPDRFSGHQFPNYSSELNVNALLLGDSALYLCASSLVERGATYEQYFGPGTRLTVT.

This chain links TRBV19 with TRBJ1-2; D not certain. CDR3 length equals 13 residues. Germline CDR1 and CDR2: LNHDA and SQIVND (reference sequence). Trimming stripped 4 bases from V and 6 bases from J, with 12 bases between. CDR3 in DNA: TGTGCCAGTAGTAACCCCGTGGGAGATGGCTACACCTTC. It translates to CASSNPVGDGYTF.

The chain links TRBV28 to TRBJ1-6; TRBD1 matches 8 bases. The ends lost 6 bases at V and 0 bases at J; junction bases unmatched: 4. Looked up from germline, CDR1 is MDHEN and CDR2 is SYDVKM. The CDR3 extends over 16 amino acids. Here the CDR3 reads CASRNTGGSYNSPLHF. CDR3 bases: TGTGCCAGCAGAAACACAGGGGGCTCCTATAATTCACCCCTCCACTTT.

The chain couples TRBV7-2 to TRBJ1-1; D gene unclear. The V gene lost 5 bases and the J gene lost 2 bases, with 6 bases spanning the gap. CDR1 and CDR2 (germline): SGHTA, FQGNSA. The CDR3 is made up of 12 amino acids. The CDR3 spells CASSISNTEAFF. The CDR3 region has the DNA TGTGCCAGCAGCATATCCAACACTGAAGCTTTCTTT.

This chain connects TRBV18 to TRBJ1-1, with D unresolved. Trimming pared 4 bases from V and 0 bases from J, leaving 12 bases between. The CDR3 is 15 residues long. CDR1 is KGHSH, CDR2 LQKENI, per germline. The CDR3 nucleotides are TGTGCCAGCTCACAGTTGACGGGGATGAACACTGAAGCTTTCTTT. Translating it yields CASSQLTGMNTEAFF.

This clone is a singleton in its sample. The chain has TRBV29-1 and TRBJ1-5, with 8 nucleotides matching TRBD1. Germline CDR1 is SQVTM and CDR2 is ANQGSEA. Trimming at V came to 7 bases and at J to 5 bases, leaving 7 bases not matched to a gene. The CDR3 loop spans 13 amino acids. The CDR3 sequence is CSAADRVDQPQHF. CDR3 bases: TGCAGCGCGGCGGACAGGGTCGATCAGCCCCAGCATTTT.

The rearrangement joins TRBV11-1 to TRBJ2-7; 7 nucleotides agree with TRBD1. Germline lookup yields CDR1 SGHAT and CDR2 FQDESV (reference sequence). V trimming: 5 bases; J trimming: 0 bases; junction bases outside the gene matches: 4. CDR3 length: 14 amino acids. The CDR3 sequence is CASSPDRVSYEQYF. The CDR3 nucleotides are TGTGCCAGCAGCCCCGACAGGGTCTCCTACGAGCAGTACTTC.

This chain joins TRBV7-3 and TRBJ1-1; 8 nucleotides agree with TRBD1. This CDR3 contains 14 residues. The germline CDR1 and CDR2 sequences are SGHTA and FQGTGA. The junction had 6 bases not matched to a gene; V was cut back by 4 bases and J by 5 bases. This chain's CDR3 is CASSSKGQGTEAFF. The CDR3 nucleotides are TGTGCCAGCAGCTCCAAAGGACAGGGAACTGAAGCTTTCTTT.

The V gene is TRBV2, the J gene TRBJ2-2; 8 bases are a match to TRBD2. CDR1 is SNHLY, CDR2 FYNNEI, per germline. CDR3 length: 15 residues. Trimming at V came to 6 bases and at J to 4 bases, leaving 7 bases not matched to a gene. The CDR3 DNA follows: TGTGCCAGCAGAGCAACTAGCGGACTCACCGGGGAGCTGTTTTTT. This gives the protein CASRATSGLTGELFF.

The chain links TRBV6-1 to TRBJ2-7; tentatively, D is TRBD2 (6 bases). Per germline, CDR1 MNHNS and CDR2 SASEGT. The ends were cut back, 10 bases at V and 2 bases at J, with 9 bases in the middle. This CDR3 has 11 residues. The CDR3 sequence: CATSGAYEQYF. DNA for the CDR3: TGTGCCACTTCGGGGGCCTACGAGCAGTACTTC.

The CDR3 sequence is CASSHSGTGRGEQYF. CDR3 nucleotides: TGTGCCAGCAGCCACTCCGGGACAGGGAGAGGCGAGCAGTACTTC. The rearrangement uses TRBV14 and TRBJ2-7; 9 positions match TRBD1. V shed 3 bases, J shed 6 bases, and the junction held 9 bases outside the gene matches. Germline-derived CDR1 and CDR2 are SGHDN and FVKESK. The CDR3 is 15 residues long.

The V and J genes are TRBV5-6 and TRBJ2-3; D not resolved. CDR3 length: 13 amino acids. Looked up from germline, CDR1 is SGHDT and CDR2 is YYEEEE. V was clipped by 2 bases and J by 4 bases, with 8 bases between them. Here the CDR3 DNA reads TGTGCCAGCAGCTTCCTAGTTCCAGATACGCAGTATTTT. Protein sequence: CASSFLVPDTQYF.

This chain joins TRBV4-3 and TRBJ2-7; 9 nucleotides line up with TRBD1. This CDR3 is 15 amino acids long. The germline gives CDR1 LGHNA, CDR2 YSLEER. Losses at the gene ends were 4 bases for V and 3 bases for J; bases not matched to a gene: 7. CDR3 sequence: CASSPSQGAVYEQYF. The CDR3 DNA reads as TGCGCCAGCAGCCCCTCACAGGGGGCGGTCTACGAGCAGTACTTC.

The J gene is TRBJ1-1, the V gene TRBV7-2, with D hard to call. CDR1 and CDR2 (germline): SGHTA, FQGNSA. V was clipped by 5 bases and J by 2 bases, with 9 bases between them. The CDR3 has 13 residues. CDR3 DNA: TGTGCCAGCAGCGCCGCAACAAACACTGAAGCTTTCTTT. Residues: CASSAATNTEAFF.

This sequence joins TRBV6-1 and TRBJ1-1; 7 positions match TRBD1. This CDR3 has 14 amino acids. CDR1 and CDR2 (germline): MNHNS, SASEGT. Losses at the gene ends were 5 bases for V and 4 bases for J; bases not matched to a gene: 7. The CDR3 DNA reads as TGTGCCAGCAGTCAAAGGGGACAGTCCACTGAAGCTTTCTTT. Its translation: CASSQRGQSTEAFF.

J is TRBJ2-7 and V is TRBV7-3; 7 positions match TRBD2. This CDR3 comprises 15 residues. CDR1 SGHTA and CDR2 FQGTGA come from the germline V gene. With V trimmed by 5 bases and J by 7 bases, 14 bases remained unmatched. CDR3 nucleotides: TGTGCCAGCAGCCCCGGAGCGGGGCCCTTACTAGAGCAGTACTTC. The encoded protein is CASSPGAGPLLEQYF.

This clone came up a few times. This sequence joins TRBV7-2 and TRBJ2-5; the match to TRBD1 covers 11 bases. The J call could be wrong; TRBJ2-7 is a better fit for the DNA end. CDR1 SGHTA and CDR2 FQGNSA come from the germline V gene. This CDR3 is 15 amino acids long. This chain's CDR3 is CASSLGTGGVYEQYF. DNA of the CDR3: TGTGCCAGCAGCTTAGGGACAGGGGGCGTCTACGAGCAGTACTTC.

The table lists this clone with a few counts. The J gene is TRBJ2-3, the V gene TRBV5-5; 9 bases agree with TRBD1. After removal of 3 bases from V and 3 bases from J, the junction contained 5 bases not matched to a gene. Looked up from germline, CDR1 is SGHKS and CDR2 is YYEKEE (reference sequence). The CDR3 spans 15 residues. CDR3 protein: CASSWGQGLTDTQYF. DNA for the CDR3: TGTGCCAGCAGCTGGGGACAGGGTTTAACAGATACGCAGTATTTT.